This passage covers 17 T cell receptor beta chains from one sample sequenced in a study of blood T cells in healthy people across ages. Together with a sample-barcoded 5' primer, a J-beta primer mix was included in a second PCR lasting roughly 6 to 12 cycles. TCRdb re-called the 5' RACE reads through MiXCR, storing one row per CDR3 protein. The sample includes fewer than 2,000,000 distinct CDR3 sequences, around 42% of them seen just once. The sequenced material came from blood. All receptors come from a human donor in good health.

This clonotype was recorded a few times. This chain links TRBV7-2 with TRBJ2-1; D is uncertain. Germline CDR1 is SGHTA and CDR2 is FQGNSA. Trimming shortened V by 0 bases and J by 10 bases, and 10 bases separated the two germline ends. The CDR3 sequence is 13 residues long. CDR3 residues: CASSLAELREQFF. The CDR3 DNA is TGTGCCAGCAGCTTAGCAGAACTGAGGGAGCAGTTCTTC.

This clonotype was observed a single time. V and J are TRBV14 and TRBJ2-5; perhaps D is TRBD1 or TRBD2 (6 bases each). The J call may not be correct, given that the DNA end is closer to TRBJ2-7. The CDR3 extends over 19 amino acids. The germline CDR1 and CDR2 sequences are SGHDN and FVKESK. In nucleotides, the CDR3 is TGTGCCAGCAGCCAAGTAGAGGGGGGTGGAGGAACCTTCGGCGACGAGCAGTACTTC. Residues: CASSQVEGGGGTFGDEQYF.

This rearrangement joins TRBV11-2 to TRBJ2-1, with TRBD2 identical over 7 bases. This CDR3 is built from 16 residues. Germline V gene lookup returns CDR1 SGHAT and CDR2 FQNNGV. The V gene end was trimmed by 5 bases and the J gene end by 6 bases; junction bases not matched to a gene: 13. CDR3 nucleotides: TGTGCCAGCAGCGACCTAGGCGGGGGACGGGTCAATGAGCAGTTCTTC. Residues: CASSDLGGGRVNEQFF. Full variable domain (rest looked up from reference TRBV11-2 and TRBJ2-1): EAGVAQSPRYKIIEKRQSVAFWCNPISGHATLYWYQQILGQGPKLLIQFQNNGVVDDSQLPKDRFSAERLKGVDSTLKIQPAKLEDSAVYLCASSDLGGGRVNEQFFGPGTRLTVL.

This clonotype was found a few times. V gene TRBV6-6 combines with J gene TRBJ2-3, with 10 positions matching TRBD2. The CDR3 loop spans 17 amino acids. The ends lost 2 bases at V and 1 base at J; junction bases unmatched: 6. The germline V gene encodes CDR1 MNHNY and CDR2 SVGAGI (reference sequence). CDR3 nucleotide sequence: TGTGCCAGCAGTTACGGGCTAGCGGGGGATGGCACAGATACGCAGTATTTT. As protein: CASSYGLAGDGTDTQYF.

The CDR3 is CASSLVVDEKLFF. The CDR3 DNA is TGTGCCAGCAGCTTAGTCGTGGATGAAAAACTGTTTTTT. The genes are TRBV7-2 and TRBJ1-4; D remains unclear. In germline, CDR1 is SGHTA, CDR2 FQGNSA. This CDR3 has 13 residues. V shed 1 base and J shed 6 bases, with 6 bases lying between them. The entire variable domain, with the rest obtained from reference TRBV7-2 and TRBJ1-4, is as follows: GAGVSQSPSNKVTEKGKDVELRCDPISGHTALYWYRQSLGQGLEFLIYFQGNSAPDKSGLPSDRFSAERTGGSVSTLTIQRTQQEDSAVYLCASSLVVDEKLFFGSGTQLSVL.

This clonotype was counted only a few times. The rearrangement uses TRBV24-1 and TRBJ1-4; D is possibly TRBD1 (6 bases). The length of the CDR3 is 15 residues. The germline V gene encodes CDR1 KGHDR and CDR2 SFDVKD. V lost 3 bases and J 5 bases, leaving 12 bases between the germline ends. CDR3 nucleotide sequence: TGTGCCACCAGTGATCCCGGGACAAAGAATGAAAAACTGTTTTTT. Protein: CATSDPGTKNEKLFF.

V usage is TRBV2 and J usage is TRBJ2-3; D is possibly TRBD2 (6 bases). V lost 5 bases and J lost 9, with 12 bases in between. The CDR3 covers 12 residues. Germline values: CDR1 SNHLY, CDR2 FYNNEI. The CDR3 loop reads CASSWEEDTQYF. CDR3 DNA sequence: TGTGCCAGCAGTTGGGAGGAAGACACGCAGTATTTT.

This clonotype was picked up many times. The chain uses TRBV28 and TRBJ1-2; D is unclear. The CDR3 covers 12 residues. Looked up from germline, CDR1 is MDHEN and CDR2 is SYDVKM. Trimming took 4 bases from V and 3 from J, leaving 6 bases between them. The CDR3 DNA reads TGTGCCAGCAGTTACCGGGACTATGGCTACACCTTC. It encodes CASSYRDYGYTF.

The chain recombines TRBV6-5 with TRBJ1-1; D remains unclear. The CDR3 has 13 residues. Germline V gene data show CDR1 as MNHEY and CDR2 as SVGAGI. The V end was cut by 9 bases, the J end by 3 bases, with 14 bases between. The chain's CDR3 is CASHVQSYTEAFF. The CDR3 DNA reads TGTGCCAGTCACGTTCAGAGTTACACTGAAGCTTTCTTT.

The CDR3 bases are TGTGCCAGCAGCGTAGAGTCCGGTCCAGCGAGCGGTGAGCAGTTCTTC. The encoded protein is CASSVESGPASGEQFF. The J gene is TRBJ2-1, the V gene TRBV9; weak D call: TRBD2 (5 bases). V dropped 0 bases and J dropped 9 bases, with 19 bases sitting between them. CDR1 is SGDLS, CDR2 YYNGEE, per germline. The CDR3 is 16 amino acids.

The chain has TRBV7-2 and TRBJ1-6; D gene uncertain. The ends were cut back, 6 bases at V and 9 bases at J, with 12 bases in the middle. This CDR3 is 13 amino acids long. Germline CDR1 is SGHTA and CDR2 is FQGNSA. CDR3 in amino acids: CASSWDGGSPLHF. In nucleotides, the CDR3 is TGTGCCAGCAGTTGGGATGGCGGTTCACCCCTCCACTTT.

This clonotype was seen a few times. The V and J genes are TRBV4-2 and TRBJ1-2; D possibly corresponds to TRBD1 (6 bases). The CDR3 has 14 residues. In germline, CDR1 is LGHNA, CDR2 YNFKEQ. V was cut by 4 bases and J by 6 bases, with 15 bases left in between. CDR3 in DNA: TGTGCCAGCAGCCCCCCCGAGGGGGGAAATGGCTACACCTTC. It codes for CASSPPEGGNGYTF.

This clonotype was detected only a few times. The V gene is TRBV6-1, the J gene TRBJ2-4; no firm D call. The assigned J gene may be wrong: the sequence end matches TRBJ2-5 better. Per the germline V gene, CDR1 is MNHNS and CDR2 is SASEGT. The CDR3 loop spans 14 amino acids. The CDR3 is CASRRNGPRETQYF. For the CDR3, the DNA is TGTGCCAGCAGAAGGAATGGACCCCGGGAGACCCAGTACTTC.

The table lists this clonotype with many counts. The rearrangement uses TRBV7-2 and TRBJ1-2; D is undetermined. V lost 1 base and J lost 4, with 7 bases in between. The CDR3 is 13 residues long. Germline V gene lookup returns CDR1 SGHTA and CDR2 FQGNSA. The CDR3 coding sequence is TGTGCCAGCAGCTTAGAGCCTCTCTATGGCTACACCTTC. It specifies CASSLEPLYGYTF.

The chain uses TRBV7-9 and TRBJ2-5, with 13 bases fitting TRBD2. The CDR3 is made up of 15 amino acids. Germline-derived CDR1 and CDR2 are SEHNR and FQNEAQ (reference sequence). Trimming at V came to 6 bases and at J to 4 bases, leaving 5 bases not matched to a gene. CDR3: CASRGLAGISETQYF. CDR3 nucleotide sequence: TGTGCCAGCAGGGGACTAGCGGGGATCTCAGAGACCCAGTACTTC.

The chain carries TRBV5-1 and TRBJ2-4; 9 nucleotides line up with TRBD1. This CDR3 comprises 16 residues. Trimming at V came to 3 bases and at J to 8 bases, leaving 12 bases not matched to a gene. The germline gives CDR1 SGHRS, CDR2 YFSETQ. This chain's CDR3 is CASSSSGTGMVDIQYF. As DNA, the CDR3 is TGCGCCAGCAGCTCCTCCGGGACAGGGATGGTGGACATTCAGTACTTC.

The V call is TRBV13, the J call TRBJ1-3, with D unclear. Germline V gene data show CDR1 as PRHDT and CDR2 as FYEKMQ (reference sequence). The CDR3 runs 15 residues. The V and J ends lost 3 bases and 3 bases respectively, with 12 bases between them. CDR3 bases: TGTGCCAGCAGCTTTGAGGGTGGTAGTGGAAACACCATATATTTT. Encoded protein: CASSFEGGSGNTIYF.